This TCR beta chain was captured by sequencing in a study of T-cell memory formation after mild COVID-19 (dated by TCRdb to about 2021). At the level of the whole study: TCR sequence clusters from the two donors were found to be largely donor specific. Longitudinal TCRalpha and TCRbeta repertoire sequencing tracked T-cell clones expanding and contracting after mild COVID-19 in a couple of donors. Two young, previously healthy adult volunteers, one female and one male, were included in the cohort. On the study overall, not on this receptor specifically: Clones that contracted from day 15 to 85 showed balanced CD4/CD8 phenotypes, whereas a second wave of clones that expanded from day 15 to 37 leaned towards CD4+. Some responding clones were detected in pre-infection memory, which suggested that pre-existing cross-reactive memory T cells had joined the SARS-CoV-2 response. The study covered only a couple of mild cases, and larger cohorts including severe cases with pre-infection samples were considered necessary. SARS-CoV-2 specificity was not confirmed for the second-wave clones peaking on day 37. Contracting CD4+ clones appeared mostly in the CM and EM memory subsets, whereas CD8+ clones were enriched in EMRA.

Reading from cysteine to phenylalanine, the CDR3 counts 14 amino acids. CDR3 DNA only is kept here, 42 bases in frame from base 1. At the junction V is shortened by 0 bases and J by 8 bases, with 10 bases in between. Via the germline V gene, CDR1 is MNHEY and CDR2 SVGAGI. Sequencing took place on an Illumina NovaSeq 6000. Using 5'RACE with constant-segment primers, TCRalpha and TCRbeta cDNA libraries were constructed, with sample barcodes and unique molecular identifiers added in the process. RNA was extracted from every sample with Trizol reagent. The libraries were amplified in two PCR steps, and the second step added a second sample barcode and Illumina TruSeq adapters. Sequencing of the libraries was done on an Illumina NovaSeq, producing 2 x 150 bp paired-end reads. The study's own analysis went as follows. Demultiplexing of reads and collapsing into UMI-guided consensus sequences were performed with migec v1.2.7. Using mixcr v2.1.11, the UMI consensuses were aligned to TRA and TRB V and J templates and assembled into clonotypes. A clonotype was counted as expanded or contracted only if both edgeR and NoisET called the change significant, with noise models trained on biological replicates. For edgeR calls, the thresholds were a false discovery rate-adjusted p below 0.01 and a log2 fold-change of 1. PCA with hierarchical clustering of max-normalized trajectories of the 1000 most abundant clonotypes was used as exploratory dynamics analysis. The CD4 or CD8 phenotype of responding clones was assigned using the separately sequenced CD4+ and CD8+ repertoires. TCRdb reanalyzed the raw reads on its own, using fastp at Q25 for trimming and MiXCR for clone calling, and kept in-frame beta chains. Each entry is one CDR3 protein sequence, shown with its most common DNA and genes. The V and J calls follow TCRdb's processing rather than the paper's. Counted in this sample were some 210,000 distinct CDR3 sequences; more than 9% of them appeared once. Approximately 3% of the sample lies in the top ten.

Ficoll-Paque density gradient centrifugation was used to isolate PBMCs. This clonotype was seen ten or more times. No antigen is known for it. Base quality data are lacking; no much larger clone is found one base away. The TCR originated in a man between 18 and 35 years old who had mild COVID-19 (a few samples of this study predate the infection). The sample titles of this study are shuffled in the database, so cell type and time point are left out; the donor was told from shared clones. The sequencing sample was made of PBMCs or a T cell subset sorted from them (not recorded which). This sequence uses TRBV6-5 and TRBJ2-2; the D call is possibly TRBD1 or TRBD2, each sharing 6 bases. In nucleotide form, the sequence is TGTGCCAGCAGTTACTCGAGGGGGACTGGGGAGCTGTTTTTT. It translates as CASSYSRGTGELFF.